These T cell receptor beta chains were read from a single sample in a study of post-analysis software for immune sequencing data. From the PCR reads, TCRdb called clonotypes with MiXCR, one entry per CDR3 protein. The table has approximately 770,000 distinct CDR3 sequences, around 42% seen once; the top ten hold approximately 5%. Sequencing was carried out using blood. Receptor source: a girl between 10 and 17 years old with multiple sclerosis. The CDR3 runs from the conserved cysteine through the conserved F or W. D genes are given only for firm matches. The size of a clone is reported for some rows only, either as once, few or many, or as a class for expanded clones.

-	-	TRBV12-3/TRBV12-4	TRBJ1-1	CASREGGGNTEAFF	TGTGCCAGCAGGGAGGGGGGCGGCAACACTGAAGCTTTCTTT
-	-	TRBV9	TRBJ2-1	CASSAELVSDNEQFF	TGTGCCAGCAGCGCAGAGCTAGTTTCGGACAATGAGCAGTTCTTC
-	-	TRBV11-3	TRBJ2-1	CASGGGSNEQFF	TGTGCCAGCGGTGGGGGGAGCAATGAGCAGTTCTTC
-	few	TRBV29-1	TRBJ2-3	CSVSSLQGGTDTQYF	TGCAGCGTTTCTTCTCTTCAGGGGGGTACAGATACGCAGTATTTT
TRBD1	-	TRBV7-9	TRBJ2-7	CASSDGQGPYEQYF	TGTGCCAGCAGCGACGGACAGGGGCCCTACGAGCAGTACTTC
TRBD2	-	TRBV3-1	TRBJ2-7	CASSQDRSRASGSYEQYF	TGTGCCAGCAGCCAAGATAGATCAAGGGCTAGCGGGAGCTACGAGCAGTACTTC
TRBD2	-	TRBV7-2	TRBJ2-4	CASSLHRTSGRPGMGEQYF	TGTGCCAGCAGCCTACATAGGACTAGCGGGAGGCCCGGTATGGGGGAGCAGTACTTC
-	-	TRBV27	TRBJ2-5	CASSLAGSASETQYF	TGTGCCAGCAGTTTAGCAGGGTCGGCCTCGGAGACCCAGTACTTC
-	-	TRBV7-6	TRBJ1-5	CASSLSGTDQPQHF	TGTGCCAGCAGCCTCTCCGGGACCGATCAGCCCCAGCATTTT
-	-	TRBV20-1	TRBJ2-7	CSARDTGLSFSYEQYF	TGCAGTGCTAGAGATACAGGACTTAGCTTCTCCTACGAGCAGTACTTC
TRBD2	-	TRBV28	TRBJ2-5	CASSRGGTLWGGETQYF	TGTGCCAGCAGTCGCGGGGGTACTCTGTGGGGGGGAGAGACCCAGTACTTC
TRBD1	-	TRBV27	TRBJ2-3	CASSLPSSLGGGADTQYF	TGTGCCAGCAGTCTCCCTTCCTCCTTAGGGGGCGGTGCAGATACGCAGTATTTT
TRBD1	-	TRBV5-7	TRBJ2-3	CVSLRQGAGTDTQYF	TGTGTCAGCTTACGACAGGGGGCAGGAACAGATACGCAGTATTTT
TRBD2	-	TRBV20-1	TRBJ2-5	CSARAPTSGTPQETQYF	TGCAGTGCTAGGGCCCCGACTAGCGGGACTCCGCAGGAGACCCAGTACTTC
-	few	TRBV12-3/TRBV12-4	TRBJ2-7	CASSARGGRGYEQYF	TGTGCCAGCAGTGCCAGGGGAGGAAGAGGCTACGAGCAGTACTTC
TRBD2	-	TRBV11-2	TRBJ2-7	CASSLEGDYYEQYF	TGTGCCAGCAGCTTAGAGGGGGACTACTACGAGCAGTACTTC
-	few	TRBV12-5	TRBJ2-3	CASGLNRGTDTQYF	TGTGCTAGTGGTTTGAACAGGGGCACAGATACGCAGTATTTT
-	-	TRBV20-1	TRBJ1-6	CSASGDSPLHF	TGCAGTGCGAGCGGGGATTCACCCCTCCACTTT
-	-	TRBV3-1	TRBJ2-6	CASSQDFGANVLTF	TGTGCCAGCAGCCAAGACTTTGGGGCCAACGTCCTGACTTTC
-	-	TRBV29-1	TRBJ1-1	CSVQDSTTSVEAFF	TGCAGCGTCCAGGACAGTACCACGTCGGTAGAAGCTTTCTTT
TRBD2	few	TRBV6-2/TRBV6-3	TRBJ2-5	CASSSPGLAQIETQYF	TGTGCCAGCAGTTCTCCGGGACTAGCGCAAATAGAGACCCAGTACTTC
TRBD1	-	TRBV19	TRBJ1-2	CASSWTGGLAYGYTF	TGTGCCAGTAGCTGGACAGGGGGGTTGGCCTATGGCTACACCTTC
TRBD1	few	TRBV29-1	TRBJ1-1	CSVATGTGVEAFF	TGCAGCGTCGCAACCGGGACAGGAGTTGAAGCTTTCTTT
TRBD2	-	TRBV29-1	TRBJ2-7	CSVLAGVGNEQYF	TGCAGCGTTTTAGCGGGAGTGGGCAACGAGCAGTACTTC
TRBD2	-	TRBV12-3/TRBV12-4	TRBJ2-7	CASSPSGSVYEQYF	TGTGCCAGCAGTCCTAGCGGGAGTGTGTACGAGCAGTACTTC
TRBD1	-	TRBV5-1	TRBJ1-2	CASSYGQANYGYTF	TGCGCCAGCAGCTATGGACAGGCTAACTATGGCTACACCTTC
TRBD2	few	TRBV6-5	TRBJ2-3	CASSRDYPDTQYF	TGTGCCAGCAGTCGGGACTACCCGGATACGCAGTATTTT
TRBD2	-	TRBV7-8	TRBJ2-3	CASSLGHTSGGDTQYF	TGTGCCAGCAGCTTAGGTCATACTAGCGGGGGAGATACGCAGTATTTT
-	once	TRBV21-1	TRBJ2-7	CASSRLILVGLSYEQYF	TGTGCCAGCAGCAGGCTTATTTTGGTGGGGCTCTCCTACGAGCAGTACTTC
-	-	TRBV6-5	TRBJ1-1	CASSYSVANTEAFF	TGTGCCAGCAGTTACAGTGTTGCGAACACTGAAGCTTTCTTT
TRBD1	few	TRBV7-9	TRBJ2-3	CASSLGDRGLSDTQYF	TGTGCCAGCAGTCTGGGGGACAGGGGTTTAAGTGATACGCAGTATTTT
TRBD1	-	TRBV29-1	TRBJ1-2	CSVEGWTGLNGYTF	TGCAGCGTGGAGGGCTGGACAGGGTTGAATGGCTACACCTTC
TRBD1	-	TRBV24-1	TRBJ2-3	CATSDPQGQGVDTQYF	TGTGCCACCAGTGATCCCCAGGGACAGGGGGTAGATACGCAGTATTTT
-	-	TRBV29-1	TRBJ2-1	CSVEGGQLYNEQFF	TGCAGCGTTGAGGGGGGACAGCTATACAATGAGCAGTTCTTC
-	once	TRBV25-1	TRBJ2-1	CASQAIGANEQFF	TGTGCCAGCCAAGCAATAGGGGCGAATGAGCAGTTCTTC
TRBD1	few	TRBV15	TRBJ1-4	CATSRVYPGTGAGEKLFF	TGTGCCACCAGCAGAGTTTACCCCGGGACAGGGGCAGGTGAAAAACTGTTTTTT
TRBD2	-	TRBV20-1	TRBJ2-3	CSARLVTSGRLDTQYF	TGCAGTGCTAGACTCGTGACTAGCGGGAGATTAGATACGCAGTATTTT
TRBD1	few	TRBV11-2	TRBJ2-3	CASSFDRGSTDTQYF	TGTGCCAGCAGCTTTGACAGGGGCAGCACAGATACGCAGTATTTT
-	-	TRBV6-6	TRBJ2-3	CASSNGDRTDTQYF	TGTGCCAGCAGCAACGGGGACCGCACAGATACGCAGTATTTT
-	few	TRBV7-8	TRBJ2-3	CASREAEGFTDTQYF	TGTGCCAGCAGGGAGGCGGAGGGATTCACAGATACGCAGTATTTT
-	few	TRBV12-3/TRBV12-4	TRBJ2-7	CASSYPGRAYEQYF	TGTGCCAGCAGCTACCCAGGGCGAGCCTACGAGCAGTACTTC
-	-	TRBV20-1	TRBJ2-1	CSASRETTYNEQFF	TGCAGTGCTAGTAGGGAGACAACCTACAATGAGCAGTTCTTC
TRBD2	-	TRBV10-3	TRBJ2-5	CAISGASGRAETQYF	TGTGCCATCAGTGGCGCAAGCGGGAGGGCGGAGACCCAGTACTTC
-	once	TRBV12-3/TRBV12-4	TRBJ1-2	CASSTTRGGYTF	TGTGCCAGCAGCACAACCAGGGGAGGCTACACCTTC
TRBD1	few	TRBV7-2	TRBJ1-2	CASSSPGTDYGYTF	TGTGCCAGCAGCTCGCCGGGGACAGACTATGGCTACACCTTC
-	-	TRBV20-1	TRBJ2-7	CSAANFAYEQYF	TGCAGTGCTGCCAACTTCGCCTACGAGCAGTACTTC
TRBD2	-	TRBV6-5	TRBJ2-5	CASNPLGGEEETQYF	TGTGCCAGCAATCCATTGGGAGGGGAGGAAGAGACCCAGTACTTC
-	-	TRBV9	TRBJ2-1	CASSVDGGANSYNEQFF	TGTGCCAGCAGCGTAGACGGGGGCGCAAACTCTTACAATGAGCAGTTCTTC
-	once	TRBV6-2/TRBV6-3	TRBJ1-1	CASSEGGVGRTEAFF	TGTGCCAGCAGCGAAGGGGGGGTCGGGCGAACTGAAGCTTTCTTT
-	once	TRBV20-1	TRBJ2-3	CSAKYGNTDTQYF	TGCAGTGCTAAGTACGGGAACACAGATACGCAGTATTTT
TRBD1	few	TRBV6-1	TRBJ2-6	CASLEPGGIGANVLTF	TGTGCCAGCTTAGAGCCAGGGGGCATTGGGGCCAACGTCCTGACTTTC
-	-	TRBV20-1	TRBJ1-2	CSAIRLYMGTNYGYTF	TGCAGTGCTATAAGGTTATATATGGGAACTAACTATGGCTACACCTTC
TRBD2	-	TRBV7-9	TRBJ2-1	CASSLVSLAEANEQFF	TGTGCCAGCAGCTTAGTGAGCCTAGCGGAGGCCAATGAGCAGTTCTTC
-	-	TRBV15	TRBJ2-3	CATSRDRNGRGADTQYF	TGTGCCACCAGCAGAGATCGGAACGGGAGAGGCGCAGATACGCAGTATTTT
-	few	TRBV5-1	TRBJ1-1	CASSLERGVSGNTEAFF	TGCGCCAGCAGCTTGGAGAGGGGGGTGTCGGGGAACACTGAAGCTTTCTTT